These 7 T cell receptor beta chains share one sample of origin, sequenced in a study of blood T cell repertoires in COVID-19. Some clones are missing from TCRdb's copy, which holds only in-frame ones; the method was immunoSEQ multiplex PCR. The sample lists approximately 220,000 clones, about 85% occurring once. The sequenced material came from peripheral blood. The receptors shown here come from a woman older than 75 with acute or convalescent COVID-19.

This rearrangement joins TRBV6-1 to TRBJ1-4; 8 nucleotides agree with TRBD1. CDR3 size: 18 residues. Germline trimming cut 2 bases from V and 0 bases from J; bases unmatched to any gene: 8. Germline V CDR1 and CDR2: MNHNS, SASEGT. The DNA of the CDR3 is TGTGCCAGCAGTGAACTGGACAGGGCATTTGCAACTAATGAAAAACTGTTTTTT. It translates to CASSELDRAFATNEKLFF.

V is TRBV5-1 and J is TRBJ2-3, with unresolved D. The CDR3 is 14 residues long. The germline V and J ends were trimmed by 0 bases and 5 bases, with 10 bases remaining between them. CDR1 is SGHRS and CDR2 is YFSETQ in the germline V gene. CDR3 coding DNA: TGCGCCAGCAGCTTGGACTCCCGCGGAGATACGCAGTATTTT. Its translation is CASSLDSRGDTQYF.

The DNA for the CDR3 is TGTGCCAGCAGTGAGCAGGGGGCCCGGGAGACCCAGTACTTC. Its protein product is CASSEQGARETQYF. This chain links TRBV2 with TRBJ2-5; TRBD1 matches at 8 bases. Losses at the gene ends were 3 bases for V and 5 bases for J; bases not matched to a gene: 5. The CDR3 is 14 amino acids. CDR1 is SNHLY and CDR2 is FYNNEI in the germline V gene.

This rearrangement joins TRBV2 to TRBJ2-1, with D maybe TRBD1 (6 bases). The V end was cut by 6 bases, the J end by 4 bases, with 16 bases between. This CDR3 spans 15 amino acids. Per germline, CDR1 SNHLY and CDR2 FYNNEI. CDR3 in amino acids: CASRVSGAEYNEQFF. DNA of the CDR3: TGTGCCAGCAGGGTCTCAGGGGCGGAATACAATGAGCAGTTCTTC. The whole variable domain, remainder taken from reference TRBV2 and TRBJ2-1, is EPEVTQTPSHQVTQMGQEVILRCVPISNHLYFYWYRQILGQKVEFLVSFYNNEISEKSEIFDDQFSVERPDGSNFTLKIRSTKLEDSAMYFCASRVSGAEYNEQFFGPGTRLTVL.

This chain links TRBV12-3 or TRBV12-4 with TRBJ2-7; 10 bases match TRBD2. Unmatched junction bases numbered 2, after V lost 2 bases and J lost 7 bases. The CDR3 covers 13 residues. The CDR3 DNA reads TGTGCCAGCAGTTTATCACTAGCGGGGGAGCAGTACTTC. This gives the protein CASSLSLAGEQYF.

This clone has only one observation. The J gene is TRBJ2-5, the V gene TRBV9; possible D gene TRBD2, 6 bases. This CDR3 contains 19 residues. Germline V gene data show CDR1 as SGDLS and CDR2 as YYNGEE. The V and J ends lost 0 bases and 9 bases respectively, with 30 bases between them. CDR3 sequence reads: CASSVVAATAGKPMEAQYF. CDR3 in DNA: TGTGCCAGCAGCGTAGTGGCTGCAACGGCGGGGAAGCCAATGGAGGCCCAGTACTTC.

The chain carries TRBV28 and TRBJ1-1; D uncertain. CDR1 and CDR2 (germline): MDHEN, SYDVKM. The CDR3 is made up of 12 amino acids. V was cut by 6 bases and J by 11 bases, with 16 bases left in between. The CDR3 nucleotides read TGTGCCAGCAGGACTGCGGGTGTTGGGGCTTTCTTT. Translation: CASRTAGVGAFF. Full variable domain (missing parts from reference TRBV28 and TRBJ1-1): DVKVTQSSRYLVKRTGEKVFLECVQDMDHENMFWYRQDPGLGLRLIYFSYDVKMKEKGDIPEGYSVSREKKERFSLILESASTNQTSMYLCASRTAGVGAFFGQGTRLTVV.